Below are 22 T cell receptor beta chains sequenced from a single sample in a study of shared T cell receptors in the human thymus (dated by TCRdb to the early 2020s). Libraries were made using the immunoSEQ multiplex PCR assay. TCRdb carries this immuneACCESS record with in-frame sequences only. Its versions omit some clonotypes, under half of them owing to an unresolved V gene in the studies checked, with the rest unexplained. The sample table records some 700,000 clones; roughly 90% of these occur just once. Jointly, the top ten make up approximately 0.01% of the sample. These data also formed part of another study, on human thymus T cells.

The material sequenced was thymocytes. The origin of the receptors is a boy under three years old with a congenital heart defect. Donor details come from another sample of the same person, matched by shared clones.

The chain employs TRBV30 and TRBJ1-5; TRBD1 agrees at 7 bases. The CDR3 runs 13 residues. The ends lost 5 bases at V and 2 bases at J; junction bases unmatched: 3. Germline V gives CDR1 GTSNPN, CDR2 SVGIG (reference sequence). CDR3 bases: TGTGCCTGGGTGACAGGGTGCAATCAGCCCCAGCATTTT. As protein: CAWVTGCNQPQHF.

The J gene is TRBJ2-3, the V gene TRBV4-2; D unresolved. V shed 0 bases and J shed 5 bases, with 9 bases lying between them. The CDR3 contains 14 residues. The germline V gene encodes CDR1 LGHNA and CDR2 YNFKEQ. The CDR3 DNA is TGTGCCAGCAGCCAAGAACTCGGTCGAGATACGCAGTATTTT. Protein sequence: CASSQELGRDTQYF.

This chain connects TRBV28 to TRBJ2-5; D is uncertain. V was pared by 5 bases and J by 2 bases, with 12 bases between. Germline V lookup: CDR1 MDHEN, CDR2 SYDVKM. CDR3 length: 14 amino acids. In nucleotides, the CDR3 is TGTGCCAGCAGTCTTACCGTAACTCAAGAGACCCAGTACTTC. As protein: CASSLTVTQETQYF.

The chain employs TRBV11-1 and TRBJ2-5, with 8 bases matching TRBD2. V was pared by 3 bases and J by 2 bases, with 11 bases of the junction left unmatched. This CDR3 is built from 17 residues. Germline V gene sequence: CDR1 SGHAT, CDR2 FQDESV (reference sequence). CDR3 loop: CASSFRREGPPQETQYF. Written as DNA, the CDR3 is TGTGCCAGCAGCTTCAGACGGGAGGGCCCTCCACAAGAGACCCAGTACTTC.

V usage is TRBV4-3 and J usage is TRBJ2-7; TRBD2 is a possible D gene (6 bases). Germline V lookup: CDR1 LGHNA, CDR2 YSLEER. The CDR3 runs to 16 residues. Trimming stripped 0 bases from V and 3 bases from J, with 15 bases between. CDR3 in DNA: TGCGCCAGCAGCCAAGAGGGAGCAGGGACTGACTACGAGCAGTACTTC. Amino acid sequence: CASSQEGAGTDYEQYF.

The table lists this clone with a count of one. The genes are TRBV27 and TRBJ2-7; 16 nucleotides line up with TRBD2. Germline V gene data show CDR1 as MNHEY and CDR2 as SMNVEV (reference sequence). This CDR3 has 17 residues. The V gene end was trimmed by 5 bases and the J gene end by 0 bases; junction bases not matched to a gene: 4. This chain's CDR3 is CASSPGLAGGISYEQYF. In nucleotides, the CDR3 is TGTGCCAGCAGTCCGGGACTAGCGGGAGGGATCTCCTACGAGCAGTACTTC.

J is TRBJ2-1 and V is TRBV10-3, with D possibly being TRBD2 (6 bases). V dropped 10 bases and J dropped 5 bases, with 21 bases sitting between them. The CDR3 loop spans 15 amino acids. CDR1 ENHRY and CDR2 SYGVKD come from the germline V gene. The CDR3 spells CATSPLGGGNNEQFF. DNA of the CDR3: TGTGCCACGTCCCCCCTCGGGGGAGGTAACAATGAGCAGTTCTTC.

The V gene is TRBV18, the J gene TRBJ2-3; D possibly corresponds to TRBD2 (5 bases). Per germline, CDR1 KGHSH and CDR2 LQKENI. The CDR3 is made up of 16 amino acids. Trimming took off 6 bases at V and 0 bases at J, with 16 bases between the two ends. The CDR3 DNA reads TGTGCCAGCTCCAAAAGGGCGGGCCCTAGCACAGATACGCAGTATTTT. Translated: CASSKRAGPSTDTQYF.

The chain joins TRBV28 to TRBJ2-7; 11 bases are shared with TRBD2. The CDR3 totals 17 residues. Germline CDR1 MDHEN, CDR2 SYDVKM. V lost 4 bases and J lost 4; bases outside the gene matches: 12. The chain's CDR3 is CASSSYTSGSGAYEQYF. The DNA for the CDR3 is TGTGCCAGCAGTTCCTACACTAGCGGGAGTGGAGCTTACGAGCAGTACTTC.

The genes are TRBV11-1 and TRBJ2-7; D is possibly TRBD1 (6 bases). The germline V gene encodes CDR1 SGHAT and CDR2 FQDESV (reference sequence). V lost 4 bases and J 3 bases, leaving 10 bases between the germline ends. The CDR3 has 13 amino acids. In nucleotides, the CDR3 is TGTGCCAGCAGCTACCGACAGGACTACGAGCAGTACTTC. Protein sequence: CASSYRQDYEQYF.

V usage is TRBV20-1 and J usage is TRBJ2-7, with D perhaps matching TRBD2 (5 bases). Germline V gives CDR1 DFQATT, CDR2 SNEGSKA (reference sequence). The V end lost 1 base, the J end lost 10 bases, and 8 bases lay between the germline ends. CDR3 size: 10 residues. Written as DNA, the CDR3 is TGCAGTGCTAGAGGAGGGAAACAGTACTTC. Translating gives CSARGGKQYF.

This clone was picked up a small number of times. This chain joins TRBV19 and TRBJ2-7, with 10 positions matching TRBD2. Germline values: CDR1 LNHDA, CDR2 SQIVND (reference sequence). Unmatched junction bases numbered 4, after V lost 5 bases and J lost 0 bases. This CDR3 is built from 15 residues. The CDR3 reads CASSRLAGDSYEQYF. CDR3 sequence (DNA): TGTGCCAGTAGTCGGCTAGCGGGGGACTCCTACGAGCAGTACTTC.

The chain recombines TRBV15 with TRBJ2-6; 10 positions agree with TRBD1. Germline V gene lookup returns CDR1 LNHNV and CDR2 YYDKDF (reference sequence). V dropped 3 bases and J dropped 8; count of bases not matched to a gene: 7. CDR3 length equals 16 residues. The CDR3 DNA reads TGTGCCACCAGCAGCAGGAGGACAGGGGGGTCCAACGTCCTGACTTTC. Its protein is CATSSRRTGGSNVLTF. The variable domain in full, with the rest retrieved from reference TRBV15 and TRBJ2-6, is DAMVIQNPRYQVTQFGKPVTLSCSQTLNHNVMYWYQQKSSQAPKLLFHYYDKDFNNEADTPDNFQSRRPNTSFCFLDIRSPGLGDTAMYLCATSSRRTGGSNVLTFGAGSRLTVL.

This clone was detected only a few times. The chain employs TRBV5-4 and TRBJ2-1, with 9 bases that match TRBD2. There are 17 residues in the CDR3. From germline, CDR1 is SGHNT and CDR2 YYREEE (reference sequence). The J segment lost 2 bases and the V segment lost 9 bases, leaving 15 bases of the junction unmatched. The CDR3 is CATREACGRETYNEQFF. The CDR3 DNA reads TGTGCCACTAGGGAAGCGTGCGGGAGGGAAACCTACAATGAGCAGTTCTTC.

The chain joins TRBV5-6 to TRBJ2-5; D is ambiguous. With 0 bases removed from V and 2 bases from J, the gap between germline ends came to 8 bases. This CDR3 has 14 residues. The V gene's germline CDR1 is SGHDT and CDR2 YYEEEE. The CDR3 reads CASSLEQTQETQYF. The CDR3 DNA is TGTGCCAGCAGCTTGGAACAGACGCAAGAGACCCAGTACTTC.

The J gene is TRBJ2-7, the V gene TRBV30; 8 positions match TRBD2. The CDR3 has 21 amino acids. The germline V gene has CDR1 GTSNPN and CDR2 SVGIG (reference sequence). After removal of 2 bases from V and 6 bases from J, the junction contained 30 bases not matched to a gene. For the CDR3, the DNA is TGTGCCTGGAGTCCGGGTGGATTAGCGGGACAATCACTACTTTTGGGTTGCGAGCAGTACTTC. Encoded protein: CAWSPGGLAGQSLLLGCEQYF.

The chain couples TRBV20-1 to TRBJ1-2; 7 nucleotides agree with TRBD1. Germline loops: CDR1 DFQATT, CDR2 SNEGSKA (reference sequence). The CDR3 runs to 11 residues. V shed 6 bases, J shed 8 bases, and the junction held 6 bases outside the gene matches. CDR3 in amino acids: CSAPYRGGYTF. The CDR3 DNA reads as TGCAGTGCGCCCTACAGGGGAGGCTACACCTTC.

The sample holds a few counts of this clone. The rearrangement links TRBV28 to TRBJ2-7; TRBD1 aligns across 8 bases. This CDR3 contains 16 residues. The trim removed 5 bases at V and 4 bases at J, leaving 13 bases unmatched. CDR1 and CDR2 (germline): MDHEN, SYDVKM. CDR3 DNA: TGTGCCAGCAGTAGCCTCTCTGGACAGGGAGGTTACGAGCAGTACTTC. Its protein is CASSSLSGQGGYEQYF.

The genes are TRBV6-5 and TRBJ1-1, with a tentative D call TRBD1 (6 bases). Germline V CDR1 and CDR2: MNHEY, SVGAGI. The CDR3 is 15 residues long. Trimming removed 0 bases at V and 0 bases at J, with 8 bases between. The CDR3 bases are TGTGCCAGCAGTTACTCTAGACAGGTGAACACTGAAGCTTTCTTT. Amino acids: CASSYSRQVNTEAFF.

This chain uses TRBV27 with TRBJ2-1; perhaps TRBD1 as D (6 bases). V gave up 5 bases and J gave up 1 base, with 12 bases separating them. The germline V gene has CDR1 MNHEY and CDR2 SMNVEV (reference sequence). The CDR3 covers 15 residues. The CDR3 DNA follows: TGTGCCAGCAGTCCCTCAGGGGTTTCCTACAATGAGCAGTTCTTC. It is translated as CASSPSGVSYNEQFF.

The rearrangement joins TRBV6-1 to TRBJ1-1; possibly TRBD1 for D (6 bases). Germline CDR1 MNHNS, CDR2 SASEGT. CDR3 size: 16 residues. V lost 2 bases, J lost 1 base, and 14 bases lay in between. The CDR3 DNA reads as TGTGCCAGCAGTGAACCGGGACAACAAGGGAACACTGAAGCTTTCTTT. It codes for CASSEPGQQGNTEAFF.

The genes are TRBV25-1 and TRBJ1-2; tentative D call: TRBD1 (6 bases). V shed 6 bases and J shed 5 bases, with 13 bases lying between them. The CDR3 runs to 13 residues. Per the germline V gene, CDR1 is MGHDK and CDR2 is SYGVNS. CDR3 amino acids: CASSQQGRYGYTF. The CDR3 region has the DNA TGTGCCAGCAGCCAACAGGGTCGGTATGGCTACACCTTC.